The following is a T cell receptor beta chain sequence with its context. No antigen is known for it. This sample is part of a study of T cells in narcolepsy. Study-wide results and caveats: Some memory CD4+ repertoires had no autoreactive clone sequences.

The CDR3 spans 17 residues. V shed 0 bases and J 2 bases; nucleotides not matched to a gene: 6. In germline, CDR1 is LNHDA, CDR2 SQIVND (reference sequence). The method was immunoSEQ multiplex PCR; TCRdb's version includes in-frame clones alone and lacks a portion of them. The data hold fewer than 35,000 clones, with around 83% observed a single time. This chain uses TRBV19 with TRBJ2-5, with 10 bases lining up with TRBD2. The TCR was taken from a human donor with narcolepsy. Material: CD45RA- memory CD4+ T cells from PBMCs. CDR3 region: CASSIESAGGRQETQYF. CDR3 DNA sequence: TGTGCCAGTAGTATAGAATCAGCGGGGGGGCGTCAAGAGACCCAGTACTTC.